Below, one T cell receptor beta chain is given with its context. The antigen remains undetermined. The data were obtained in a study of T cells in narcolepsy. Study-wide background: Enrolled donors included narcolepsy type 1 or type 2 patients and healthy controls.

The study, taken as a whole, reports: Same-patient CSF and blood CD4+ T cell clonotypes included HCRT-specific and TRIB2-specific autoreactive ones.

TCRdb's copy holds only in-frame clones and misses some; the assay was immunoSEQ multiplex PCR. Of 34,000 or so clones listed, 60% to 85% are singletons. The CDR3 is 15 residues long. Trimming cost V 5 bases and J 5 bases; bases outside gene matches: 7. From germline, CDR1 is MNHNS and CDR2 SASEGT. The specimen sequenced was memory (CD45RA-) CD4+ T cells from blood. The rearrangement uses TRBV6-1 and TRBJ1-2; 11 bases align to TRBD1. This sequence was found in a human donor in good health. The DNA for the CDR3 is TGTGCCAGCAGTATCATGGGACAGGGGGTGTATGGCTACACCTTC. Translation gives CASSIMGQGVYGYTF.